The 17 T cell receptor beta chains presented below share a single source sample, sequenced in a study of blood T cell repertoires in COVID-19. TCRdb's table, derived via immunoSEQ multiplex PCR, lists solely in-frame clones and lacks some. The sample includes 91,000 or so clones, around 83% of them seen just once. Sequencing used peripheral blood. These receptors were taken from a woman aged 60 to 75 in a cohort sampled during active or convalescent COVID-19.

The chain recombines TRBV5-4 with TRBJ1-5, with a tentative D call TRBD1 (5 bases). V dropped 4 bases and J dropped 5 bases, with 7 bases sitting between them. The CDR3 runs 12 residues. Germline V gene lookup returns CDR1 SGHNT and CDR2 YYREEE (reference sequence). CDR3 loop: CASSEGDQPQHF. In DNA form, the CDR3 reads TGTGCCAGCAGCGAAGGGGATCAGCCCCAGCATTTT.

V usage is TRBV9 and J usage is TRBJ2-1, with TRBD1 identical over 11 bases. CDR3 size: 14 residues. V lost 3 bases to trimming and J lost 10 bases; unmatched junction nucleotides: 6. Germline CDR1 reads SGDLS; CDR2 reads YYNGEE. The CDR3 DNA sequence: TGTGCCAGCAGCGCCCGGACAGGGGGCAGCGAGCAGTTCTTC. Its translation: CASSARTGGSEQFF.

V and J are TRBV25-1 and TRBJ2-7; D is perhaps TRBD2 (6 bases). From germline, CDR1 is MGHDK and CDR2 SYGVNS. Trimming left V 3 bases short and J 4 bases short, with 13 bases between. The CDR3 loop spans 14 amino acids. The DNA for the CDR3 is TGTGCCAGCAGTGATACTAGCCGACCGTACGAGCAGTACTTC. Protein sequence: CASSDTSRPYEQYF.

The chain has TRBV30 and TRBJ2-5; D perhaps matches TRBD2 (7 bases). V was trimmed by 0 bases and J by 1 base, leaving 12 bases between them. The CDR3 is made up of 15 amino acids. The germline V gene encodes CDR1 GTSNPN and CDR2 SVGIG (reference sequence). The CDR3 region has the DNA TGTGCCTGGAGTGTAGGCGGGGGCCCCCAAGAGACCCAGTACTTC. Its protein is CAWSVGGGPQETQYF.

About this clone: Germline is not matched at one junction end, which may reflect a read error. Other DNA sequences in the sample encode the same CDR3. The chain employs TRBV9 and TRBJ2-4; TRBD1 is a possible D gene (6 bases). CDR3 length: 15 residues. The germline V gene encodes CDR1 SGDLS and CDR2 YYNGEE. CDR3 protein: CASSAEQGAKNIQYF. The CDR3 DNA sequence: TGTGCCAGCAGCGCCGAACAGGGAGCCAAAAATATTCAGTACTTC.

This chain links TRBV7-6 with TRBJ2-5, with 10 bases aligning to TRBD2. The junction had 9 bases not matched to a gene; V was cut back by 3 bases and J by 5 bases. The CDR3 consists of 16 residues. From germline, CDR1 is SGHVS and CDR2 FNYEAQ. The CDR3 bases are TGTGCCAGCAGCTTGTTAAGCGGGGGGGCTCGGGAGACCCAGTACTTC. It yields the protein CASSLLSGGARETQYF.

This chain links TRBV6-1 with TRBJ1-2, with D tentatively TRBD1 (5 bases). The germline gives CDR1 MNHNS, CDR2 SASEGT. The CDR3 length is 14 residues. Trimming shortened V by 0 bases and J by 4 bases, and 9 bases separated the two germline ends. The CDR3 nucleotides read TGTGCCAGCAGTGAAGCTGCGGGGCCCTATGGCTACACCTTC. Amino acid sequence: CASSEAAGPYGYTF.

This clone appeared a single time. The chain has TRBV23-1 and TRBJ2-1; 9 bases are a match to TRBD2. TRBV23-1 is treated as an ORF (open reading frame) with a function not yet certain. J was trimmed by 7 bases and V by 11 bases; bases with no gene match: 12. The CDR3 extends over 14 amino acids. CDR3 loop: CAAPRRTSENEQFF. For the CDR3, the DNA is TGCGCCGCGCCCCGCCGGACTAGCGAGAATGAGCAGTTCTTC.

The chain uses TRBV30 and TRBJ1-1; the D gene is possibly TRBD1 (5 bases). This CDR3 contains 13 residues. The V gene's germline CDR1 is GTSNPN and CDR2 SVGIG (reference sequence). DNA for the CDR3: TGTGGGTTTACAGGTTCTGTGTCTGCTGAAGCTTTCTTT. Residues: CGFTGSVSAEAFF. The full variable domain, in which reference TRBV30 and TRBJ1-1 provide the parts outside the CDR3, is SQTIHQWPATLVQPVGSPLSLECTVEGTSNPNLYWYRQAAGRGLQLLFYSVGIGQISSEVPQNLSASRPQDRQFILSSKKLLLSDSGFYLCGFTGSVSAEAFFGQGTRLTVV.

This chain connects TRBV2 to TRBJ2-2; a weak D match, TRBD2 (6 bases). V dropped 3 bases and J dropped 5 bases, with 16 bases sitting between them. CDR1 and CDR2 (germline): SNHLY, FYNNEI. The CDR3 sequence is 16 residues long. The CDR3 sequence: CASSDVGQAGTGELFF. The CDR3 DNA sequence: TGTGCCAGCAGTGATGTCGGGCAGGCGGGGACCGGGGAGCTGTTTTTT.

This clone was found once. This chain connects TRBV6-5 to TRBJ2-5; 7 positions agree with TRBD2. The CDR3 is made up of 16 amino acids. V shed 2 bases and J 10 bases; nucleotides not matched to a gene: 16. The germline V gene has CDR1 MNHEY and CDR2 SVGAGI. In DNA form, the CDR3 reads TGTGCCAGCAGTTACGGAGGGCGGGGGAACCCCGGGAGCCAGTACTTC. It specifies CASSYGGRGNPGSQYF.

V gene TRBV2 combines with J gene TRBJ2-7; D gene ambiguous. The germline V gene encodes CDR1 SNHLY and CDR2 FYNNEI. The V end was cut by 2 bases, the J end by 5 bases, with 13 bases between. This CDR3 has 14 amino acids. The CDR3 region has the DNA TGTGCCAGCAGTGAACCCCTTCCCCCCCACGAGCAGTACTTC. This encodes CASSEPLPPHEQYF. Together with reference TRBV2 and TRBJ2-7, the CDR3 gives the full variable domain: EPEVTQTPSHQVTQMGQEVILRCVPISNHLYFYWYRQILGQKVEFLVSFYNNEISEKSEIFDDQFSVERPDGSNFTLKIRSTKLEDSAMYFCASSEPLPPHEQYFGPGTRLTVT.

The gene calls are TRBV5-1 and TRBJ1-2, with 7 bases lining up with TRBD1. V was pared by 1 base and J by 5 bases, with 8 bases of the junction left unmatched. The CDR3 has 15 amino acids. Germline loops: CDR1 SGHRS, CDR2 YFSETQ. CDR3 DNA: TGCGCCAGCAGCTTGACGACAGGGTCGGGATATGGCTACACCTTC. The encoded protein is CASSLTTGSGYGYTF.

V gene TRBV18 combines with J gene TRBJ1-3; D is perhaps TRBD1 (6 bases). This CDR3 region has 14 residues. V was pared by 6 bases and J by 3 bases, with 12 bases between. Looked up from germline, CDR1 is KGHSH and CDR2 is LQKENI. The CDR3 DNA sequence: TGTGCCAGCTCTCGACGAGGGGGTGGAAACACCATATATTTT. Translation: CASSRRGGGNTIYF.

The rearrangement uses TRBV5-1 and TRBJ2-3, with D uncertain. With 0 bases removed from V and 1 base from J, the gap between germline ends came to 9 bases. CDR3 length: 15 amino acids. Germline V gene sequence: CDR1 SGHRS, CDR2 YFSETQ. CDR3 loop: CASSLGGEGTDTQYF. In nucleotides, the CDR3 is TGCGCCAGCAGCTTGGGAGGAGAGGGCACAGATACGCAGTATTTT.

The CDR3 region is CASSLVAGNQPQHF. As DNA, the CDR3 is TGTGCCAGCAGCTTAGTGGCAGGGAATCAGCCCCAGCATTTT. The chain couples TRBV11-2 to TRBJ1-5; D is perhaps TRBD1 (5 bases). The V end was cut by 1 base, the J end by 4 bases, with 8 bases between. The germline gives CDR1 SGHAT, CDR2 FQNNGV. The CDR3 is 14 residues long.

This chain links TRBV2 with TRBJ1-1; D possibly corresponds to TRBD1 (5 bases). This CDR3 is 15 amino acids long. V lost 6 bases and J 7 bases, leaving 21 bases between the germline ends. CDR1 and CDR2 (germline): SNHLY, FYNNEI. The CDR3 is CASRVSDSANVEAFF. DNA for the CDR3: TGTGCCAGCAGAGTATCAGACAGTGCTAACGTTGAAGCTTTCTTT. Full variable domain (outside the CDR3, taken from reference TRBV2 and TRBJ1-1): EPEVTQTPSHQVTQMGQEVILRCVPISNHLYFYWYRQILGQKVEFLVSFYNNEISEKSEIFDDQFSVERPDGSNFTLKIRSTKLEDSAMYFCASRVSDSANVEAFFGQGTRLTVV.